This T cell receptor beta chain was captured in a study of prognosis after radiotherapy for stage I lung cancer. Across the study: SBRT radiotherapy comprised 3 to 5 fractions at a biologically effective dose of at least 100 Gy.

V was pared by 0 bases and J by 7 bases, with 16 bases between. This CDR3 spans 16 amino acids. Germline values: CDR1 GTSNPN, CDR2 SVGIG (reference sequence). Multiplex PCR, run in two rounds, amplified TCR beta CDR3 from genomic DNA. TRBV and TRBJ genes each had their own specific primers in first-round PCR. TCRdb fed the multiplex PCR reads into MiXCR, producing one record per CDR3 protein. Among approximately 28,000 distinct CDR3 sequences listed, around 30% were seen once. This clonotype was found many times. All patients were node-negative on CT and PET/CT, without prior chemotherapy, radiotherapy or other malignancies.

The source was PBMCs, collected before or after stereotactic body radiation therapy (not recorded which). V and J are TRBV30 and TRBJ1-6; D is unclear. The TCR was taken from a donor of 50 years or more with non-small cell lung cancer. This CDR3 reads CAWSVQNQLANSPLHF. CDR3 nucleotides: TGTGCCTGGAGTGTACAAAATCAACTTGCAAATTCACCCCTCCACTTT.